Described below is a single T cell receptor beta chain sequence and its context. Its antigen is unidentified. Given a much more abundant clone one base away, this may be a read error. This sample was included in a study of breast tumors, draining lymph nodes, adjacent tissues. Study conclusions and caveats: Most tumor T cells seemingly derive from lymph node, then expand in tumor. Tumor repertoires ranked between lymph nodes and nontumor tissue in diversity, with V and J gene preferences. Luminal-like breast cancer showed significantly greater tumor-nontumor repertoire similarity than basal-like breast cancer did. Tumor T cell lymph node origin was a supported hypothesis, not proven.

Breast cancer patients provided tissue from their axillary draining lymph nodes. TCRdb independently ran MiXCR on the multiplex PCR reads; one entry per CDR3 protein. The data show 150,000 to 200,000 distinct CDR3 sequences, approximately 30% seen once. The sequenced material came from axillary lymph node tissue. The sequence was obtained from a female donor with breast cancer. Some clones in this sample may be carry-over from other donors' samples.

The CDR3 spells CASVQGWGYTF. The CDR3 region has the DNA TGTGCCAGCGTGCAGGGGTGGGGCTACACCTTC. The rearrangement links TRBV6-1 to TRBJ1-2; tentative D call: TRBD1 (6 bases). The CDR3 runs to 11 residues. Germline loops: CDR1 MNHNS, CDR2 SASEGT. V lost 8 bases, J lost 8 bases, and 12 bases lay in between.